The entry that follows covers one T cell receptor (beta chain) sequence. The antigen this receptor binds is unknown. Base qualities are not provided; no much larger clone lies one nucleotide away. The sample holds other DNA sequences that translate to the same CDR3. This specimen comes from a study of blood T cell repertoires in COVID-19 (dated by TCRdb to the early 2020s). About the full investigation: The collaborator samples originated in the United States, Italy and Spain and spanned the acute and convalescent phases of COVID-19. Subjects who had been exposed to COVID-19, were actively infected with it, or had recovered from it provided the deeply sampled blood TCRbeta repertoires that made up the dataset. Where available, HLA class I and class II types were obtained from metadata supplied by the sample provider rather than from assay-based typing. The prospective study material was composed of cDNA or gDNA derived from T cells, B-cell-depleted T cells, or PBMCs. The samples were drawn from two sources: the first 160 participants of the ongoing ImmuneRACE study, and fewer than 1,500 subjects contributed by 6 global collaborators. A freely available public database, intended as a resource for researchers studying the immune response to SARS-CoV-2, is where the repertoires were released. Nearly every sample came with metadata listing a de-identified subject ID, COVID-19 status, age in years and sex.

The paper's findings and limits, for the study overall: The quantity of clinical and demographic metadata differed by source and by participant and was supplied without curation.

Each collaborating institution followed its own protocols to collect whole blood in K2EDTA tubes. Collaborator samples were shipped for TCRbeta analysis as frozen whole blood, isolated PBMCs, or DNA extracted from either sample type. TCRbeta CDR3 regions were amplified from genomic DNA by means of the immunoSEQ Assay, a bias-controlled multiplex PCR. Per the source publication's procedure: The number of nucleated cells in each sample was estimated by amplification of reference gene primers within the assay. To quantify the absolute abundance of each unique TCRbeta CDR3 rearrangement, sequence reads were collapsed and filtered. For each sample, productive Simpson clonality was calculated as the square root of Simpson's diversity index over productive rearrangements. TCRdb carries this immuneACCESS record with in-frame sequences only. Its versions omit some clonotypes, under half of them owing to an unresolved V gene in the studies checked, with the rest unexplained. V, J and clone size derive from that table, while D and trimming were established from the DNA sequence. For this sample the table gives roughly 380,000 clones, of which 85% were detected only once. The ten largest clones capture 3% to 4% of the sample.

The sequencing sample was made of peripheral blood. This sequence originates from a woman between 18 and 29 years old with acute or convalescent COVID-19.

The bases read TGCGCCAGCAGCTTAGACGGGTACGAGCAGTACTTC. It translates as CASSLDGYEQYF. The V gene is TRBV5-1 and the J gene is TRBJ2-7, with no D gene named confidently. CDR1 and CDR2, per the germline V gene, are SGHRS and YFSETQ. V is cut by 2 bases and J by 4 bases, and the space between the germline ends is 7 bases. The CDR3 measures 12 amino acids from cysteine to phenylalanine. Only the CDR3 DNA is retained, 36 bases long and in frame from the first base.